Shown below are 9 T cell receptor beta chains from a single sample sequenced in a study of blood T cell repertoires in COVID-19. Libraries were prepared by immunoSEQ multiplex PCR; TCRdb keeps only in-frame clonotypes and omits some of them. The sample lists around 120,000 clones, approximately 80% seen once, with roughly 25% in the top ten. The material sequenced was peripheral blood. These receptors all come from a human donor in a cohort sampled during active COVID-19.

The rearrangement links TRBV28 to TRBJ1-5; no firm D call. This CDR3 region has 14 residues. V lost 4 bases and J 2 bases, leaving 9 bases between the germline ends. CDR1 is MDHEN and CDR2 is SYDVKM in the germline V gene. The CDR3 nucleotides read TGTGCCAGCAGTTCTGACACGGGCAATCAGCCCCAGCATTTT. Amino acids: CASSSDTGNQPQHF.

The V call is TRBV7-2, the J call TRBJ1-1, with a weak D call TRBD1 (5 bases). CDR3 length equals 13 residues. Germline CDR1 and CDR2: SGHTA and FQGNSA. V was trimmed by 6 bases and J by 4 bases, leaving 12 bases between them. This CDR3 is CASSQGAGTEAFF. CDR3 coding DNA: TGTGCCAGCAGTCAAGGGGCCGGCACTGAAGCTTTCTTT.

The chain has TRBV6-6 and TRBJ2-1; TRBD2 matches 9 bases. This CDR3 has 16 amino acids. Germline V gives CDR1 MNHNY, CDR2 SVGAGI (reference sequence). The V segment lost 0 bases and the J segment 5 bases; nucleotides outside the gene matches: 5. CDR3 amino acids: CASSYSSSGGHNEQFF. DNA of the CDR3: TGTGCCAGCAGTTACTCTAGTAGCGGGGGACACAATGAGCAGTTCTTC.

The chain carries TRBV9 and TRBJ2-1; 13 nucleotides match TRBD2. V was pared by 4 bases and J by 7 bases, with 8 bases of the junction left unmatched. The CDR3 covers 16 residues. Germline loops: CDR1 SGDLS, CDR2 YYNGEE. The CDR3 nucleotides read TGTGCCAGCAGCCCCCAACTAGCGGGAGGGGGGAATGAGCAGTTCTTC. Translating it yields CASSPQLAGGGNEQFF.

The chain employs TRBV19 and TRBJ2-3, with 10 positions matching TRBD2. With V trimmed by 1 base and J by 0 bases, 10 bases remained unmatched. Germline V CDR1 and CDR2: LNHDA, SQIVND (reference sequence). The CDR3 has 19 amino acids. Written as DNA, the CDR3 is TGTGCCAGTAGTATAGGACTAGCGGGTGCCTCCGCTAGCACAGATACGCAGTATTTT. It encodes CASSIGLAGASASTDTQYF.

V is TRBV4-1 and J is TRBJ2-1; TRBD2 matches 10 bases. This CDR3 has 15 amino acids. Trimming cost V 4 bases and J 3 bases; bases outside gene matches: 3. Germline loops: CDR1 MGHRA, CDR2 YSYEKL. The CDR3 region is CASSLRTSGYNEQFF. The CDR3 DNA sequence: TGCGCCAGCAGCCTGAGGACTAGCGGCTACAATGAGCAGTTCTTC.

The chain has TRBV11-3 and TRBJ2-3, with 8 bases that match TRBD2. V was pared by 4 bases and J by 4 bases, with 4 bases of the junction left unmatched. CDR1 and CDR2 (germline): SGHNT, YENEEA. The CDR3 consists of 14 residues. The CDR3 bases are TGTGCCAGCAGCTCGGAGCGGGGGTCAGATACGCAGTATTTT. Amino acid sequence: CASSSERGSDTQYF.

The chain uses TRBV18 and TRBJ2-1, with 8 bases that match TRBD2. This CDR3 has 15 residues. With 3 bases clipped from V and 7 bases from J, the junction kept 8 bases outside the gene matches. Looked up from germline, CDR1 is KGHSH and CDR2 is LQKENI. The DNA of the CDR3 is TGTGCCAGCTCACCTTCCGGGACTAGTGGAAATGAGCAGTTCTTC. It encodes CASSPSGTSGNEQFF.

V and J are TRBV6-5 and TRBJ2-2; TRBD1 matches at 9 bases. CDR3 size: 16 residues. V shed 3 bases and J 7 bases; nucleotides not matched to a gene: 9. The germline V gene has CDR1 MNHEY and CDR2 SVGAGI. The CDR3 loop reads CASSYGGQGRIGELFF. CDR3 coding DNA: TGTGCCAGCAGTTATGGGGGACAGGGTCGGATCGGGGAGCTGTTTTTT.